This T cell receptor beta chain was sequenced for a study of cytomegalovirus exposure and HLA in healthy donors. General study results and limits: A later analysis showed that HLA-associated TCR beta chains had undergone more clonal expansion than equally common others.

V gave up 0 bases and J gave up 4 bases, with 5 bases separating them. The CDR3 totals 13 residues. Germline V gene data show CDR1 as SGHRS and CDR2 as YFSETQ. A multiplex PCR was run with 60 Vbeta primers and 13 Jbeta primers. Method: immunoSEQ multiplex PCR; TCRdb's copy keeps in-frame clones and lacks some. Of roughly 150,000 clones detected, roughly 80% appear once; the ten largest clones hold under 2%. As to this clone: What it binds is unknown.

The chain uses TRBV5-1 and TRBJ1-5; no firm D call. The receptor's source is a middle-aged woman in good health and CMV-seronegative. Sequenced sample: PBMCs. CDR3 DNA: TGCGCCAGCAGCTTGGTTCCGAATCAGCCCCAGCATTTT. Translated, it gives CASSLVPNQPQHF.